This TCR beta chain is from a study of T cells in Graves' hyperthyroidism and ophthalmopathy. Study-level findings and limits: The authors' 13 V-J model separated ophthalmopathy from stable hyperthyroidism.

Uncontrolled infection, other autoimmune disease, pregnancy and lactation each barred patients from inclusion. At least ten counts were recorded for this clonotype. What it binds is not known. RNA transcripts provided the source from which TCR beta CDR3 regions were amplified. TCR CDR3 regions were first amplified by RT-PCR with HTBI primers. TCRdb re-derived calls from the multiplex PCR reads in MiXCR, one entry per CDR3 protein. The sample has roughly 500,000 distinct CDR3 sequences, approximately 44% seen once. The sample comprised peripheral blood or thyroid tissue (not recorded which). The receptor's source is an adult woman with Graves' disease, either hyperthyroidism or ophthalmopathy (not recorded which).

The DNA of the CDR3 is TGTGCCAGCAGCTTGAGCGGGGATGTCTACGAGCAGTACTTC. This sequence encodes CASSLSGDVYEQYF. V is TRBV5-4 and J is TRBJ2-7, with 7 bases identical to TRBD2. CDR1 and CDR2 from the germline V gene are SGHNT and YYREEE (reference sequence). This CDR3 has 14 residues. With 1 base clipped from V and 3 bases from J, the junction kept 4 bases outside the gene matches. Drawing the rest from reference TRBV5-4 and TRBJ2-7, the complete variable domain is ETGVTQSPTHLIKTRGQQVTLRCSSQSGHNTVSWYQQALGQGPQFIFQYYREEENGRGNFPPRFSGLQFPNYSSELNVNALELDDSALYLCASSLSGDVYEQYFGPGTRLTVT.